Given below is one TCR beta chain in context. These data originate in a study of blood T cell repertoires in COVID-19. Study-level information: Samples representing acute and convalescent COVID-19 were sourced from the United States, Italy and Spain. T cells, B-cell-depleted T cells, or PBMCs provided the cDNA or gDNA that served as material.

Per the study methods: How many nucleated cells were present was estimated from reference gene primer amplification. Generated by immunoSEQ multiplex PCR, the TCRdb table keeps only in-frame clones and is missing some. For V, J and clone size, that table is used; D and trimming come from the DNA. The profile shows some 180,000 clones, approximately 90% of them singletons. Per germline, CDR1 SGHNT and CDR2 YENEEA. V lost 3 bases, J lost 0 bases, and 6 bases stayed unmatched. The CDR3 totals 17 residues. The chain carries TRBV11-3 and TRBJ1-1, with TRBD1 identical over 11 bases. Sequenced: peripheral blood. The sequence came from a middle-aged man with active or convalescent COVID-19. Here the CDR3 reads CASSLRGQGVVNTEAFF. Written as DNA, the CDR3 is TGTGCCAGCAGCTTGCGGGGACAGGGGGTTGTGAACACTGAAGCTTTCTTT. The whole variable domain, remainder taken from reference TRBV11-3 and TRBJ1-1, is EAGVVQSPRYKIIEKKQPVAFWCNPISGHNTLYWYLQNLGQGPELLIRYENEEAVDDSQLPKDRFSAERLKGVDSTLKIQPAELGDSAVYLCASSLRGQGVVNTEAFFGQGTRLTVV.